Listed here are 21 T cell receptor beta chains from one sample, sequenced in a study of T-cell reconstitution after alpha-beta-depleted transplantation in children. Molecular barcoding with unique molecular identifiers was used for the TCRbeta library. One entry per CDR3 protein, called by TCRdb with MiXCR from the PCR reads. The data hold about 230,000 distinct CDR3 sequences, with about 8.8% observed a single time. Material: PBMCs from the stem cell graft donor, obtained from the stem cell graft. These receptors originate from a human donor who donated a stem cell graft to a child with SCID.

This clonotype occurred many times. CDR3 coding DNA: TGTGCCAGCAGCGATCAAACAGCCTCGGGCTATGGCTACACCTTC. Translated, it gives CASSDQTASGYGYTF. This rearrangement joins TRBV7-2 to TRBJ1-2, with unresolved D. Trimming left V 5 bases short and J 4 bases short, with 17 bases between. Germline V gives CDR1 SGHTA, CDR2 FQGNSA. The CDR3 totals 15 residues.

This clonotype was detected many times. The V and J genes are TRBV4-3 and TRBJ2-7; no clear D. Germline CDR1 is LGHNA and CDR2 is YSLEER. This CDR3 region has 11 residues. V lost 2 bases, J lost 2 bases, and 1 base lay in between. CDR3 sequence reads: CASSQTYEQYF. CDR3 sequence (DNA): TGCGCCAGCAGCCAAACCTACGAGCAGTACTTC.

This clonotype was counted ten times or more. The chain employs TRBV4-3 and TRBJ1-1; TRBD1 agrees at 7 bases. Germline CDR1 LGHNA, CDR2 YSLEER. This CDR3 region has 14 residues. Losses at the gene ends were 0 bases for V and 3 bases for J; bases not matched to a gene: 1. The CDR3 DNA is TGCGCCAGCAGCCAAGAACAGGGGTACACTGAAGCTTTCTTT. Translation: CASSQEQGYTEAFF.

Points on this clonotype: With a much larger clone just one base away, this may be a read error. This chain connects TRBV6-1 to TRBJ2-5; D is possibly TRBD1 (6 bases). The V gene's germline CDR1 is MNHNS and CDR2 SASEGT. The CDR3 loop spans 14 amino acids. CDR3 nucleotide sequence: TGTGCCAGCAGTGTCACAGGGAACCAAGAGACCCAGTCCTTC. This encodes CASSVTGNQETQSF.

The chain carries TRBV7-2 and TRBJ2-7; 8 bases align to TRBD1. After removal of 5 bases from V and 2 bases from J, the junction contained 11 bases not matched to a gene. CDR1 is SGHTA and CDR2 is FQGNSA in the germline V gene. This CDR3 has 16 residues. CDR3 amino acids: CASSQMPGQGTYEQYF. The DNA for the CDR3 is TGTGCCAGCAGCCAGATGCCCGGACAGGGTACCTACGAGCAGTACTTC. Looking up the rest from reference TRBV7-2 and TRBJ2-7 gives the full variable domain: GAGVSQSPSNKVTEKGKDVELRCDPISGHTALYWYRQSLGQGLEFLIYFQGNSAPDKSGLPSDRFSAERTGGSVSTLTIQRTQQEDSAVYLCASSQMPGQGTYEQYFGPGTRLTVT.

The sample holds many counts of this clonotype. The genes are TRBV12-3 or TRBV12-4 and TRBJ1-2, with TRBD1 matching 9 bases. This CDR3 region has 14 residues. V gave up 3 bases and J gave up 6 bases; unmatched junction bases: 5. CDR3 in DNA: TGTGCCAGCAGTTTTTGGGACAGGGAGAATGGCTACACCTTC. As protein: CASSFWDRENGYTF.

On this clonotype: A much bigger clone sits one base away, suggesting this may be a read error. The chain uses TRBV7-2 and TRBJ1-6; D unresolved. This CDR3 comprises 12 residues. Germline-derived CDR1 and CDR2 are SGHTA and FQGNSA. V dropped 4 bases and J dropped 8 bases, with 6 bases sitting between them. CDR3 sequence (DNA): TGTGCCAGCAGCTCAACGGATTCACCCCTCCACTTT. It codes for CASSSTDSPLHF.

This clonotype was observed many times. The chain carries TRBV5-1 and TRBJ1-1; tentative D call: TRBD1 (6 bases). Germline CDR1 SGHRS, CDR2 YFSETQ. The CDR3 sequence is 15 residues long. V lost 2 bases and J 3 bases, leaving 14 bases between the germline ends. The CDR3 loop is CASSFYRAADTEAFF. In DNA form, the CDR3 reads TGCGCCAGCAGCTTTTACAGGGCCGCGGACACTGAAGCTTTCTTT.

The sample holds many counts of this clonotype. The DNA for the CDR3 is TGTGCCAGCAGTGAGCGGACAGGGGGCTTGCAAGAGACCCAGTACTTC. Amino acids: CASSERTGGLQETQYF. V usage is TRBV6-1 and J usage is TRBJ2-5; 11 bases agree with TRBD1. CDR1 is MNHNS and CDR2 is SASEGT in the germline V gene. The CDR3 extends over 16 amino acids. The V gene end was trimmed by 3 bases and the J gene end by 2 bases; junction bases not matched to a gene: 5.

This clonotype was seen ten or more times. The chain is built from TRBV10-3 and TRBJ2-1; D uncertain. The V gene lost 6 bases and the J gene lost 0 bases, with 9 bases spanning the gap. The CDR3 has 14 amino acids. Germline CDR1 reads ENHRY; CDR2 reads SYGVKD. The CDR3: CAISPKSSYNEQFF. Here the CDR3 DNA reads TGTGCCATCAGCCCTAAGAGCTCCTACAATGAGCAGTTCTTC.

This clonotype was picked up many times. V usage is TRBV15 and J usage is TRBJ2-4, with 9 bases identical to TRBD1. Germline-derived CDR1 and CDR2 are LNHNV and YYDKDF (reference sequence). Trimming took 4 bases from V and 2 from J; bases not matched to a gene: 3. The length of the CDR3 is 15 residues. CDR3: CATSKDRGSKNIQYF. The CDR3, as DNA: TGTGCCACCAGCAAGGACAGGGGTTCCAAAAACATTCAGTACTTC.

This clonotype was recorded at least ten times. The chain is built from TRBV5-1 and TRBJ2-7, with a tentative D call TRBD2 (5 bases). Germline CDR1 is SGHRS and CDR2 is YFSETQ. V was trimmed by 7 bases and J by 1 base, leaving 12 bases between them. The CDR3 covers 13 residues. In DNA form, the CDR3 reads TGCGCCAGCGGGGTAGGGAGTTCCTACGAGCAGTACTTC. This translates into CASGVGSSYEQYF.

This clonotype was recorded a few times. CDR3 nucleotide sequence: TGTGCCACCAGCAGGGACTCAGTTAGTGAAGCTTTCTTT. Translation gives CATSRDSVSEAFF. V gene TRBV15 combines with J gene TRBJ1-1; D gene uncertain. Germline CDR1 is LNHNV and CDR2 is YYDKDF (reference sequence). The CDR3 runs to 13 residues. V was clipped by 3 bases and J by 7 bases, with 12 bases between them.

This clonotype occurred many times. The chain joins TRBV5-1 to TRBJ2-1; TRBD2 matches 11 bases. Germline assignment: CDR1 SGHRS and CDR2 YFSETQ. CDR3 length: 17 amino acids. V lost 1 base to trimming and J lost 4 bases; unmatched junction nucleotides: 7. Written as DNA, the CDR3 is TGCGCCAGCAGCTTGTCCCCAACTAGCGGGGGTTACAATGAGCAGTTCTTC. Encoded protein: CASSLSPTSGGYNEQFF.

This clonotype was seen ten or more times. The chain combines TRBV5-8 with TRBJ1-1; D is uncertain. The CDR3 length is 13 residues. V lost 3 bases to trimming and J lost 8 bases, with 14 bases between them. The germline V gene has CDR1 SGHTS and CDR2 YDEGEE. The CDR3 bases are TGTGCCAGCAGCTCAGAAGGGTGGCGAGAAGCTTTCTTT. Its translation is CASSSEGWREAFF.

This clonotype was seen at least ten times. The chain joins TRBV12-3 or TRBV12-4 to TRBJ2-5; D is unresolved. Trimming stripped 0 bases from V and 3 bases from J, with 2 bases between. The CDR3 is 12 residues long. Here the CDR3 reads CASSLAKETQYF. The CDR3 coding sequence is TGTGCCAGCAGTTTAGCGAAAGAGACCCAGTACTTC.

V and J are TRBV7-2 and TRBJ2-1, with a tentative D call TRBD1 (5 bases). Per germline, CDR1 SGHTA and CDR2 FQGNSA. Trimming took off 3 bases at V and 8 bases at J, with 17 bases between the two ends. This CDR3 spans 15 amino acids. The CDR3 loop reads CASSLGPQGPDEQFF. CDR3 coding DNA: TGTGCCAGCAGCTTGGGGCCCCAGGGTCCGGATGAGCAGTTCTTC.

This clonotype was observed many times. V gene TRBV20-1 combines with J gene TRBJ1-1; 10 bases map to TRBD1. This CDR3 contains 15 residues. CDR1 DFQATT and CDR2 SNEGSKA come from the germline V gene (reference sequence). Unmatched junction bases numbered 8, after V lost 3 bases and J lost 4 bases. The CDR3 sequence is CSARDRGKGRTEAFF. CDR3 nucleotides: TGCAGTGCTAGGGACAGGGGGAAAGGGCGCACTGAAGCTTTCTTT.

This clonotype appeared many times. This sequence joins TRBV29-1 and TRBJ1-3; 8 positions agree with TRBD1. The length of the CDR3 is 13 residues. In germline, CDR1 is SQVTM, CDR2 ANQGSEA. The trim removed 8 bases at V and 9 bases at J, leaving 12 bases unmatched. This CDR3 reads CSSYPRTGTTIYF. The CDR3 DNA reads as TGCAGCTCATATCCGAGGACAGGGACCACCATATATTTT.

This clonotype was picked up many times. The chain joins TRBV2 to TRBJ1-4; D remains ambiguous. V shed 6 bases and J shed 7 bases, with 6 bases lying between them. CDR1 and CDR2 from the germline V gene are SNHLY and FYNNEI. The CDR3 loop spans 11 amino acids. The CDR3 DNA sequence: TGTGCCAGCAGGGCGGGTGAAAAACTGTTTTTT. Its translation: CASRAGEKLFF.

Ten or more counts support this clonotype. This rearrangement joins TRBV6-5 to TRBJ2-1; TRBD2 aligns across 11 bases. Germline CDR1 MNHEY, CDR2 SVGAGI. The length of the CDR3 is 17 residues. The trim removed 6 bases at V and 4 bases at J, leaving 11 bases unmatched. The CDR3 sequence: CASSRTPTSGGYNEQFF. CDR3 bases: TGTGCCAGCAGCCGCACGCCTACTAGCGGGGGATACAATGAGCAGTTCTTC.